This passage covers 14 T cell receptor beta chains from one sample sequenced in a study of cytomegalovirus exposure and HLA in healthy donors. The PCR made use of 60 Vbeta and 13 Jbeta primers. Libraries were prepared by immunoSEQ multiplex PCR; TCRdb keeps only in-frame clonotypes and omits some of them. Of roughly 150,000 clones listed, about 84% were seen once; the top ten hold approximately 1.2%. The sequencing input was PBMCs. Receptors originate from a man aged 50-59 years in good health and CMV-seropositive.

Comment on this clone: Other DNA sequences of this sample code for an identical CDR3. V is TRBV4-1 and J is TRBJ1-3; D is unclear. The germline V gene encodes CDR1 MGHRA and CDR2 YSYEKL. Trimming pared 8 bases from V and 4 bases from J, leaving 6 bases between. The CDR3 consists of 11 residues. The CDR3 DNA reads TGCGCCAGCGGGCAGGGAAACACCATATATTTT. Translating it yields CASGQGNTIYF.

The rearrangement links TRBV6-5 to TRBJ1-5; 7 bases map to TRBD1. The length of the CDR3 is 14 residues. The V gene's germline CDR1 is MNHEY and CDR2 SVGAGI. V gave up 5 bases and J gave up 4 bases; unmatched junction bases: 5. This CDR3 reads CASSQTGRNQPQHF. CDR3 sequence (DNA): TGTGCCAGCAGTCAGACAGGGAGGAATCAGCCCCAGCATTTT.

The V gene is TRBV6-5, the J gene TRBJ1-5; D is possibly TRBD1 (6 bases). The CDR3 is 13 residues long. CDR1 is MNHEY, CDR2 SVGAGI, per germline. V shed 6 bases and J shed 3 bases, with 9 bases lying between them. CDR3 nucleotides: TGTGCCAGCAGAGGACAGTACAATCAGCCCCAGCATTTT. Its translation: CASRGQYNQPQHF.

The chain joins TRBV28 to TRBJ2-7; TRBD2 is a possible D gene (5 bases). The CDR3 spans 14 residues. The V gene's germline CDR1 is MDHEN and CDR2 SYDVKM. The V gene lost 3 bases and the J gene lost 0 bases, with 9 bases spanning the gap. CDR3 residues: CASSFYGNSYEQYF. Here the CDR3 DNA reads TGTGCCAGCAGTTTTTACGGGAACTCCTACGAGCAGTACTTC.

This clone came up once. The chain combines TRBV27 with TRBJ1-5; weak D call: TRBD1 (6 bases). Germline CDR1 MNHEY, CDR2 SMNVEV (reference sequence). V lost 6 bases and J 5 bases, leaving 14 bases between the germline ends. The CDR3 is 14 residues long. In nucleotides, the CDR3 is TGTGCCAGCAGCTTGGGGGCTATGGATCAGCCCCAGCATTTT. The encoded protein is CASSLGAMDQPQHF.

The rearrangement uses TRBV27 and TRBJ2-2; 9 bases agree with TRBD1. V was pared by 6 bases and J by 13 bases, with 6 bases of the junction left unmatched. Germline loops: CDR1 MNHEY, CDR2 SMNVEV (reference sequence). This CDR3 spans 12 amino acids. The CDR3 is CASSPQGAPLFF. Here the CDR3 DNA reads TGTGCCAGCAGCCCACAGGGGGCTCCGCTGTTTTTT.

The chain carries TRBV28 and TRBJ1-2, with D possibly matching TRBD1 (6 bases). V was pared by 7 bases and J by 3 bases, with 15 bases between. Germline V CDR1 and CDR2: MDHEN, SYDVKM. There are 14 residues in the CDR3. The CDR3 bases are TGTGCCAGCAACATACAGGGCGAACACTATGGCTACACCTTC. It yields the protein CASNIQGEHYGYTF.

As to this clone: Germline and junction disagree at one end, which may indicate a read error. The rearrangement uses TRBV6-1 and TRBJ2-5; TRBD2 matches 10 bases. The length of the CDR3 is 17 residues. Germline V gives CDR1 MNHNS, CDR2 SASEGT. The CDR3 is CASSKASGRAAQETQYF. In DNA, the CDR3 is TGTGCCAGCAGTAAAGCCAGCGGGAGGGCTGCCCAAGAGACCCAGTACTTC.

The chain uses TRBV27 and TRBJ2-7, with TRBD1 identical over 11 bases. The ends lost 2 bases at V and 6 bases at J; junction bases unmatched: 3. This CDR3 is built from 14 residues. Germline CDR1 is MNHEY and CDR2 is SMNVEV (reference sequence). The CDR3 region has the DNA TGTGCCAGCAGTTTAGGACAGGGGGCAGGCGAGCAGTACTTC. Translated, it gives CASSLGQGAGEQYF.

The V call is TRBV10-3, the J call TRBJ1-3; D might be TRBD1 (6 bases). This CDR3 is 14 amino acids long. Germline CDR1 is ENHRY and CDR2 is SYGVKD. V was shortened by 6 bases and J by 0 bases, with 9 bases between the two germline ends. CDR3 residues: CAISRDNSGNTIYF. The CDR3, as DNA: TGTGCCATCAGCAGGGACAACTCTGGAAACACCATATATTTT.

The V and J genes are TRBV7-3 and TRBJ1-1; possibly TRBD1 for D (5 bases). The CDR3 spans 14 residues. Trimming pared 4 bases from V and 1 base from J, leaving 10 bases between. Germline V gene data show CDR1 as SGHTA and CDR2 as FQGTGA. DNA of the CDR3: TGTGCCAGCAGCTCGGGACTGCCGAACACTGAAGCTTTCTTT. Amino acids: CASSSGLPNTEAFF.

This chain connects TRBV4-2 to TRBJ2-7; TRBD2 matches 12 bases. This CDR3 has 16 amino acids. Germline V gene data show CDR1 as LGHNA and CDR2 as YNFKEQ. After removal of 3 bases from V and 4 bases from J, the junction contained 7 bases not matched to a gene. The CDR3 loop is CASSQGELAGGYEQYF. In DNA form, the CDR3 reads TGTGCCAGCAGCCAGGGGGAGCTAGCGGGAGGGTACGAGCAGTACTTC.

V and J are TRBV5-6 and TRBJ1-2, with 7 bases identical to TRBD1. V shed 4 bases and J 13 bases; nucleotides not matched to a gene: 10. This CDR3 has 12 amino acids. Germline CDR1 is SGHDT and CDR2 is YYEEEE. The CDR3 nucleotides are TGTGCCAGCAGCCTCCTCCGAGACAGGGCCACCTTC. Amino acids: CASSLLRDRATF.

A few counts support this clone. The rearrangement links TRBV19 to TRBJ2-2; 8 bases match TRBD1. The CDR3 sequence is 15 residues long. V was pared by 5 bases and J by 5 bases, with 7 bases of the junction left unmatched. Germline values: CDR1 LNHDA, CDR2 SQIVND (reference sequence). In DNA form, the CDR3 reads TGTGCCAGTAGTCCTCGGACAGGGATGACCGGGGAGCTGTTTTTT. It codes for CASSPRTGMTGELFF.